This TCR beta chain was identified in a study of OX40 agonist ivuxolimab in advanced cancers. Study at large: Head and neck, renal cell, melanoma or hepatocellular carcinoma were the cancers that dose-escalation patients had. Study-level findings and limits: The CD4+ and CD8+ T cells in the blood had expanded clonally by week 6 at 0.1 to 3.0 mg/kg.

Clones were read by immunoSEQ multiplex PCR, and TCRdb kept only the in-frame ones, dropping some. Of about 68,000 clones listed, roughly 86% were seen once; the top ten hold 2% to 2.5%. With respect to this clone: Its specificity is not known.

The CDR3 length is 12 residues. V gave up 2 bases and J gave up 0 bases, with 2 bases separating them. In germline, CDR1 is MNHEY, CDR2 SVGAGI. Blood sampling took place at baseline, cycle 4 day 1, and cycle 7 day 1. The sequence was obtained from an adult with an advanced solid tumor such as melanoma, head and neck, liver or kidney cancer. Sequencing used CD4+ or CD8+ T cells sorted from blood, obtained in a trial of the OX40 agonist ivuxolimab. The V gene is TRBV6-5, the J gene TRBJ2-7; D remains ambiguous. CDR3 sequence (DNA): TGTGCCAGCAGTTACGCCTCCTACGAGCAGTACTTC. Its translation is CASSYASYEQYF.